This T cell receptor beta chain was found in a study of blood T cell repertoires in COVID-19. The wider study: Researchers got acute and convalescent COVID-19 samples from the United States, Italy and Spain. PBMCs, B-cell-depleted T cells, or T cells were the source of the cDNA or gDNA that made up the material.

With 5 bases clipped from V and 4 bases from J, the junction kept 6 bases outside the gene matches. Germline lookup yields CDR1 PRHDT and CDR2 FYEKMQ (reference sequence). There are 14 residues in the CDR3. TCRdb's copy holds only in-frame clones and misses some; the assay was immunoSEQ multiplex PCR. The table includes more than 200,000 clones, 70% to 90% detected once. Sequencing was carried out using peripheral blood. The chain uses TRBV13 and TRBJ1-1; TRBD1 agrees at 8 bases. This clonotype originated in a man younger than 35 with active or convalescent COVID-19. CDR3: CASSPRTGITEAFF. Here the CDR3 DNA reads TGTGCCAGCAGCCCCCGGACAGGGATCACTGAAGCTTTCTTT. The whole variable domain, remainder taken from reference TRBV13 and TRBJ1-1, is AAGVIQSPRHLIKEKRETATLKCYPIPRHDTVYWYQQGPGQDPQFLISFYEKMQSDKGSIPDRFSAQQFSDYHSELNMSSLELGDSALYFCASSPRTGITEAFFGQGTRLTVV.